Following are 5 T cell receptor beta chains from one sample sequenced in a study. TCRdb processed the RT-PCR reads anew with MiXCR; each CDR3 protein has one entry. The sample lists 650,000 to 800,000 distinct CDR3 sequences, approximately 15% occurring once. Sequencing was done on a sample of memory CD4+ T cells from blood. Source of these receptors: a female donor in good health, serving as a healthy control.

This clonotype was counted only a few times. The CDR3 DNA follows: TGTGCCAGCAAATCACAGCGGGGTGCGGCGGGTCAGCCCCAGCATTTT. Its translation is CASKSQRGAAGQPQHF. The genes are TRBV6-2 or TRBV6-3 and TRBJ1-5; D unresolved. V was shortened by 7 bases and J by 6 bases, with 22 bases between the two germline ends. Looked up from germline, CDR1 is MNHEY and CDR2 is SVGEGT. The CDR3 covers 16 residues.

This rearrangement joins TRBV29-1 to TRBJ2-3; perhaps TRBD2 as D (5 bases). The germline V gene has CDR1 SQVTM and CDR2 ANQGSEA. The ends were cut back, 4 bases at V and 2 bases at J, with 16 bases in the middle. The CDR3 extends over 15 amino acids. Here the CDR3 DNA reads TGCAGCGTTGGCGGGCTCCATGGGGTCACAGATACGCAGTATTTT. Translated: CSVGGLHGVTDTQYF.

The table lists this clonotype with a few counts. The genes are TRBV5-6 and TRBJ1-1, with 8 bases identical to TRBD1. Germline assignment: CDR1 SGHDT and CDR2 YYEEEE. The CDR3 spans 13 residues. Trimming removed 3 bases from V and 11 bases from J; junction bases left unmatched: 9. CDR3 sequence reads: CASSSPDRADAFF. CDR3 sequence (DNA): TGTGCCAGCAGCTCCCCGGACAGGGCGGACGCTTTCTTT.

The chain links TRBV12-3 or TRBV12-4 to TRBJ2-1; the match to TRBD1 covers 9 bases. This CDR3 region has 15 residues. J gave up 3 bases and V 8 bases, and 8 bases lay outside the gene matches. The CDR3 sequence is CASRLRQGDYNEQFF. CDR3 DNA sequence: TGTGCCAGCCGCCTCCGACAGGGGGACTACAATGAGCAGTTCTTC.

This clonotype has only a few counts. The chain couples TRBV4-2 to TRBJ2-5; TRBD2 aligns across 13 bases. The CDR3 covers 16 residues. After removal of 1 base from V and 1 base from J, the junction contained 0 bases not matched to a gene. Germline V gene lookup returns CDR1 LGHNA and CDR2 YNFKEQ. Here the CDR3 reads CASSQGTSGSQETQYF. The CDR3 coding sequence is TGTGCCAGCAGCCAAGGGACTAGCGGGAGCCAAGAGACCCAGTACTTC.